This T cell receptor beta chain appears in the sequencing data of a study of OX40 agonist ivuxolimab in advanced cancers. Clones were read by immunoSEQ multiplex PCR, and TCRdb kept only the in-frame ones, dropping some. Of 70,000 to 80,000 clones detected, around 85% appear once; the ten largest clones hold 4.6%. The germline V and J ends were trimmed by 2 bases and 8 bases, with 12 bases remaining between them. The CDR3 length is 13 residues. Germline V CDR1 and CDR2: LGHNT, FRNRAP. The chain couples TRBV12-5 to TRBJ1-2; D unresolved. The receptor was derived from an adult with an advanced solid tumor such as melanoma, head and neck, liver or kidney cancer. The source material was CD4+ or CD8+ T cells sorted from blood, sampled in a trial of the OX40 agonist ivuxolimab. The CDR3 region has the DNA TGTGCTAGTGGTTTGATCGGGGTAGGAGGCTACACCTTC. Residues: CASGLIGVGGYTF. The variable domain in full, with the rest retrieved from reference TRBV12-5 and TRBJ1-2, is DARVTQTPRHKVTEMGQEVTMRCQPILGHNTVFWYRQTMMQGLELLAYFRNRAPLDDSGMPKDRFSAEMPDATLATLKIQPSEPRDSAVYFCASGLIGVGGYTFGSGTRLTVV.